This is a list of T cell receptor beta chains from one sample in a study of blood T cell repertoires in COVID-19. The assay was immunoSEQ multiplex PCR, and TCRdb's table has in-frame clones only and misses some. The sample lists 150,000 to 200,000 clones, around 87% occurring once. The specimen sequenced was peripheral blood. Receptor source: a woman between 65 and 79 years old with COVID-19, enrolled during active disease. The CDR3 runs from the conserved cysteine through the conserved F or W. The D gene is left open where the match is weak. Rows give clone size only sometimes, using once, few, many, or a class for an expanded clone.

NA	NA	TRBV11-3	TRBJ1-4	CASSLGSGFEKLFF	TGTGCCAGCAGCTTAGGGTCGGGGTTTGAAAAACTGTTTTTT
TRBD2	once	TRBV18	TRBJ2-4	CASSLDSGRVAKNIQYF	TGTGCCAGCTCACTGGACAGCGGGAGGGTAGCCAAAAACATTCAGTACTTC
TRBD1	NA	TRBV5-6	TRBJ2-7	CASSYAGRGTYEQYF	TGTGCCAGCAGCTATGCGGGCAGGGGGACCTACGAGCAGTACTTC
TRBD1	NA	TRBV9	TRBJ2-2	CASSPMTGGGDTGELFF	TGTGCCAGCAGCCCCATGACAGGGGGCGGTGACACCGGGGAGCTGTTTTTT
TRBD1	NA	TRBV5-1	TRBJ2-1	CASSSTGTGWNEQFF	TGCGCCAGCAGCTCTACCGGGACAGGGTGGAATGAGCAGTTCTTC
NA	NA	TRBV15	TRBJ1-2	CATSRDSYGYTF	TGTGCCACCAGCAGGGACAGCTATGGCTACACCTTC
TRBD2	once	TRBV28	TRBJ2-4	CASSLWGRAVAKNIQYF	TGTGCCAGCAGTTTATGGGGGAGGGCGGTGGCCAAAAACATTCAGTACTTC
TRBD2	NA	TRBV5-1	TRBJ2-1	CASSLAPAGDPSYNEQFF	TGCGCCAGCAGCTTGGCCCCAGCGGGGGACCCCTCCTACAATGAGCAGTTCTTC
NA	NA	TRBV3-1/TRBV3-2	TRBJ1-4	CASSPEGGSTNEKLFF	TGTGCCAGCAGCCCCGAGGGAGGTTCAACTAATGAAAAACTGTTTTTT
TRBD2	NA	TRBV10-3	TRBJ2-7	CAIFGTKTSGSGEQYF	TGTGCCATTTTTGGTACAAAGACTAGCGGGAGCGGTGAGCAGTACTTC
TRBD2	NA	TRBV19	TRBJ2-1	CASSIRLAGGNEQFF	TGTGCCAGTAGTATTCGACTAGCGGGAGGGAATGAGCAGTTCTTC
NA	NA	TRBV3-1/TRBV3-2	TRBJ2-3	CASSQSPGDTQYF	TGTGCCAGCAGCCAGTCGCCAGGGGATACGCAGTATTTT
NA	once	TRBV5-1	TRBJ1-1	CASVNDQGNTEAFF	TGCGCCAGCGTAAACGACCAGGGGAACACTGAAGCTTTCTTT
NA	NA	TRBV3-1/TRBV3-2	TRBJ1-5	CASSQESGPKHF	TGTGCCAGCAGCCAAGAGTCAGGGCCTAAGCATTTT
NA	NA	TRBV19	TRBJ1-5	CASSRQADSNQPQHF	TGTGCCAGTAGTCGCCAGGCTGATAGCAATCAGCCCCAGCATTTT
NA	NA	TRBV30	TRBJ2-7	CAWSVSREQYF	TGTGCCTGGAGTGTTTCGAGGGAGCAGTACTTC
TRBD2	NA	TRBV10-3	TRBJ2-7	CATQKGSGSSYEQYF	TGTGCCACCCAGAAAGGTAGCGGGAGCTCCTACGAGCAGTACTTC
TRBD2	once	TRBV16	TRBJ2-1	CASSQSGLAGNEQFF	TGTGCCAGCAGCCAATCTGGGCTAGCGGGAAATGAGCAGTTCTTC
NA	NA	TRBV30	TRBJ1-2	CAWSVRRSGQAGYTF	TGTGCCTGGAGTGTACGTCGGTCCGGACAAGCGGGCTACACCTTC
TRBD2	once	TRBV6-2/TRBV6-3	TRBJ2-1	CASSYSTGPSGRSYNEQFF	TGTGCCAGCAGTTACTCGACCGGCCCTAGCGGGCGCTCCTACAATGAGCAGTTCTTC
NA	once	TRBV27	TRBJ1-2	CASSLSTGRGGYTF	TGTGCCAGCAGTTTATCAACAGGTCGCGGTGGCTACACCTTC
TRBD2	NA	TRBV3-1/TRBV3-2	TRBJ2-5	CASRGTSGETQYF	TGTGCCAGCAGGGGGACTAGCGGAGAGACCCAGTACTTC
TRBD1	NA	TRBV7-9	TRBJ1-4	CASSLTGGDEKLFF	TGTGCCAGCAGCTTAACAGGGGGTGATGAAAAACTGTTTTTT
NA	NA	TRBV11-2	TRBJ1-4	CASSLAGAVLGKLFF	TGTGCCAGCAGCTTAGCAGGGGCTGTCCTAGGAAAACTGTTTTTT
TRBD1	NA	TRBV30	TRBJ1-5	CAWTGTGTPLSPQHF	TGTGCCTGGACCGGGACAGGGACCCCATTATCGCCCCAGCATTTT
NA	NA	TRBV19	TRBJ1-2	CASSIPRQARRGYTF	TGTGCCAGTAGTATCCCTCGACAGGCCCGAAGGGGCTACACCTTC
TRBD1	once	TRBV28	TRBJ1-5	CASSLLGQVDQPQHF	TGTGCCAGCAGTTTATTGGGACAGGTGGATCAGCCCCAGCATTTT
NA	NA	TRBV19	TRBJ2-6	CASSPVQSSSGANVLTF	TGTGCCAGTAGTCCGGTCCAATCTAGCTCTGGGGCCAACGTCCTGACTTTC
TRBD2	NA	TRBV19	TRBJ2-7	CASSITGTSGIEQYF	TGTGCCAGTAGTATTACGGGGACTAGCGGGATCGAGCAGTACTTC
NA	once	TRBV5-1	TRBJ2-2	CASSLDRVNTGELFF	TGCGCCAGCAGCTTGGACAGGGTGAACACCGGGGAGCTGTTTTTT
TRBD1	NA	TRBV28	TRBJ1-2	CASRSGGASSHTF	TGTGCCAGCAGGTCAGGGGGCGCCTCCTCGCACACCTTC
NA	NA	TRBV28	TRBJ1-4	CASSARGRGSEKLFF	TGTGCCAGCAGCGCCAGGGGTAGGGGTAGTGAAAAACTGTTTTTT
TRBD1	once	TRBV5-1	TRBJ2-7	CASSLGSGGTGRNYEQYF	TGCGCCAGCAGCTTGGGTAGTGGAGGGACAGGGAGGAACTACGAGCAGTACTTC
NA	once	TRBV3-1/TRBV3-2	TRBJ1-1	CASSPTGFAEAFF	TGTGCCAGCAGCCCAACAGGGTTCGCTGAAGCTTTCTTT
NA	NA	TRBV28	TRBJ1-2	CASSPTVSYGYTF	TGTGCCAGCAGTCCTACAGTCTCCTATGGCTACACCTTC
NA	NA	TRBV19	TRBJ2-3	CASQVQGNLLGTDTQYF	TGTGCCAGTCAGGTACAGGGAAACTTATTGGGCACAGATACGCAGTATTTT
NA	once	TRBV2	TRBJ2-1	CASSEGPAGEQFF	TGTGCCAGCAGTGAAGGTCCGGCGGGCGAGCAGTTCTTC
TRBD1	NA	TRBV9	TRBJ1-6	CASSSSGTEGSPLHF	TGTGCCAGCAGCTCTTCCGGGACAGAGGGTTCACCCCTCCACTTT
TRBD1	NA	TRBV15	TRBJ2-1	CATSRDAGGSYNEQFF	TGTGCCACCAGCAGAGATGCAGGGGGCTCCTACAATGAGCAGTTCTTC
NA	NA	TRBV2	TRBJ2-7	CASSDQGPPYEQYF	TGTGCCAGCAGTGATCAGGGTCCCCCCTACGAGCAGTACTTC
TRBD2	NA	TRBV4-1	TRBJ2-1	CASTLDGSGTSGTYNEQFF	TGCGCCAGCACCCTGGACGGATCCGGGACTAGCGGGACCTACAATGAGCAGTTCTTC
TRBD1	few	TRBV30	TRBJ2-2	CAWSVSGTVTGELFF	TGTGCCTGGAGTGTCTCCGGGACAGTCACCGGGGAGCTGTTTTTT
TRBD1	once	TRBV10-3	TRBJ2-2	CAISGPGQGYTGELFF	TGTGCCATCAGTGGACCGGGACAGGGGTACACCGGGGAGCTGTTTTTT
TRBD1	once	TRBV18	TRBJ1-2	CASSPDRGSSGYTF	TGTGCCAGCTCACCTGACAGGGGGAGTAGTGGCTACACCTTC
NA	few	TRBV11-3	TRBJ1-3	CASSLDRLNTIYF	TGTGCCAGCAGCTTAGATCGACTAAACACCATATATTTT
TRBD2	NA	TRBV7-2	TRBJ2-3	CASSPRKLAGPRSPDTQYF	TGTGCCAGCAGCCCTCGGAAACTAGCGGGACCGAGATCCCCAGATACGCAGTATTTT
NA	NA	TRBV5-1	TRBJ1-1	CASSEQGTTEAFF	TGCGCCAGCAGCGAACAGGGTACGACTGAAGCTTTCTTT
NA	NA	TRBV27	TRBJ1-5	CASSPINGGGFQPQHF	TGTGCCAGCAGTCCCATCAATGGGGGCGGGTTTCAGCCCCAGCATTTT
NA	NA	TRBV5-5	TRBJ2-2	CASSTSINTGELFF	TGTGCCAGCAGCACATCGATTAACACCGGGGAGCTGTTTTTT
TRBD2	NA	TRBV10-3	TRBJ2-3	CAISESQRELDTQYF	TGTGCCATCAGTGAGTCGCAGCGGGAGTTAGATACGCAGTATTTT